Described below is a single T cell receptor (beta chain) sequence and its context. As yet, its antigen is unknown. About 1-10 million cryopreserved PBMC were held in samples before DNA extraction. This entry belongs to a study of long-term antiretroviral therapy in people with HIV. Study results and caveats: Someone took the blood between about 2003 and 2017, maybe while older ART regimens were in use. Following ART, diversity rose but still fell short of transplant donor controls.

At the survey level, the v3.0 immunoSEQ assay was run. The sequencing target was roughly 35,000-50,000 T-cell genomes per sample. This table comes from immunoSEQ multiplex PCR, and its TCRdb copy is limited to in-frame clones, with some not included. The sample has more than 15,000 clones, about four fifths seen once. Germline V lookup: CDR1 MNHEY, CDR2 SMNVEV (reference sequence). V lost 3 bases to trimming and J lost 6 bases, with 6 bases between them. The CDR3 runs 12 residues. This chain connects TRBV27 to TRBJ1-5, with no clear D. The sample consisted of unsorted PBMCs, taken at the start of antiretroviral therapy. The TCR sequence derives from a man between 25 and 39 years old with HIV. The CDR3 coding sequence is TGTGCCAGCAGTTTGAGCGCTCAGCCCCAGCATTTT. Its translation: CASSLSAQPQHF.